The 27 T cell receptor beta chains given below trace back to one sample, sequenced in a study of T cells in Graves' hyperthyroidism and ophthalmopathy. RNA transcripts were the template for amplifying TCR beta CDR3 regions. With the HTBI primer set, the TCR CDR3 went through a first round of RT-PCR. A single record per CDR3 protein comes from TCRdb applying MiXCR to the multiplex PCR reads. Here the sample spans hundreds of thousands of distinct CDR3 sequences, around 13% being singletons. Material: blood. These receptors were taken from a woman aged 18-29 years with Graves' hyperthyroidism.

This rearrangement joins TRBV19 to TRBJ1-5; D remains unclear. Germline CDR1 LNHDA, CDR2 SQIVND (reference sequence). Trimming removed 4 bases from V and 0 bases from J, with 7 bases in between. CDR3 length: 14 residues. The CDR3 sequence is CASSTDFSNQPQHF. The CDR3 DNA reads TGTGCCAGTAGTACAGATTTTAGCAATCAGCCCCAGCATTTT.

The CDR3 is CASSEGGWGNQPQHF. The CDR3 region has the DNA TGTGCCAGCAGTGAGGGGGGCTGGGGCAATCAGCCCCAGCATTTT. The J gene is TRBJ1-5, the V gene TRBV6-1, with D possibly being TRBD1 (6 bases). From germline, CDR1 is MNHNS and CDR2 SASEGT. Trimming took off 3 bases at V and 2 bases at J, with 11 bases between the two ends. This CDR3 has 15 amino acids.

This clonotype was detected ten times or more. The rearrangement joins TRBV28 to TRBJ1-6; D is undetermined. This CDR3 contains 14 residues. Germline V gene sequence: CDR1 MDHEN, CDR2 SYDVKM. With 3 bases removed from V and 9 bases from J, the gap between germline ends came to 12 bases. CDR3 region: CASSLGNLFSPLHF. In nucleotides, the CDR3 is TGTGCCAGCAGTTTGGGAAACTTGTTTTCACCCCTCCACTTT. Using reference TRBV28 and TRBJ1-6 for the parts outside the CDR3, the full variable domain is DVKVTQSSRYLVKRTGEKVFLECVQDMDHENMFWYRQDPGLGLRLIYFSYDVKMKEKGDIPEGYSVSREKKERFSLILESASTNQTSMYLCASSLGNLFSPLHFGNGTRLTVT.

The chain carries TRBV12-3 or TRBV12-4 and TRBJ2-2, with 7 bases aligning to TRBD2. CDR3 length: 16 amino acids. The V segment lost 3 bases and the J segment 4 bases; nucleotides outside the gene matches: 8. CDR3 coding DNA: TGTGCCAGCAGTTTTAGGGAGGGCCGTTTCACCGGGGAGCTGTTTTTT. This translates into CASSFREGRFTGELFF.

Many counts were recorded for this clonotype. The chain joins TRBV27 to TRBJ1-4; D call uncertain. The germline gives CDR1 MNHEY, CDR2 SMNVEV (reference sequence). This CDR3 is built from 9 residues. Trimming cost V 8 bases and J 8 bases, with 3 bases left between them. The CDR3 nucleotides read TGTGCCAGCCTCGAAAAACTGTTTTTT. The encoded protein is CASLEKLFF. Full variable domain (remainder filled in from reference TRBV27 and TRBJ1-4): EAQVTQNPRYLITVTGKKLTVTCSQNMNHEYMSWYRQDPGLGLRQIYYSMNVEVTDKGDVPEGYKVSRKEKRNFPLILESPSPNQTSLYFCASLEKLFFGSGTQLSVL.

The chain employs TRBV20-1 and TRBJ2-1; D possibly uses TRBD1 or TRBD2 (6 bases each). V lost 0 bases to trimming and J lost 5 bases, with 17 bases between them. Germline V gene lookup returns CDR1 DFQATT and CDR2 SNEGSKA (reference sequence). CDR3 size: 16 residues. The CDR3 reads CSARDGGQGAHNEQFF. In DNA, the CDR3 is TGCAGTGCTAGAGATGGGGGGCAGGGTGCCCACAATGAGCAGTTCTTC.

This clonotype was counted many times. The J gene is TRBJ1-1, the V gene TRBV11-3; no firm D call. This CDR3 has 14 amino acids. CDR1 and CDR2 (germline): SGHNT, YENEEA. The ends were cut back, 3 bases at V and 1 base at J, with 9 bases in the middle. The CDR3 DNA follows: TGTGCCAGCAGCTTCGCAATGGGGAACACTGAAGCTTTCTTT. This codes for CASSFAMGNTEAFF.

This clonotype was observed many times. The rearrangement joins TRBV29-1 to TRBJ2-1; weak D call: TRBD2 (5 bases). Deletions cut 3 bases from V and 4 bases from J, with 19 bases between. Germline CDR1 is SQVTM and CDR2 is ANQGSEA. The CDR3 extends over 16 amino acids. This CDR3 reads CSVDFGDPLSYNEQFF. CDR3 bases: TGCAGCGTTGATTTCGGGGATCCCCTCTCATACAATGAGCAGTTCTTC.

There are many counts of this clonotype. V is TRBV29-1 and J is TRBJ2-3, with D unresolved. Germline-derived CDR1 and CDR2 are SQVTM and ANQGSEA. Trimming shortened V by 5 bases and J by 4 bases, and 16 bases separated the two germline ends. The CDR3 has 14 amino acids. The CDR3 loop is CSVKRASTADTQYF. CDR3 nucleotide sequence: TGCAGCGTTAAGCGAGCTTCCACGGCAGATACGCAGTATTTT.

This clonotype was recorded many times. The chain couples TRBV6-2 or TRBV6-3 to TRBJ2-1; D unresolved. The V gene's germline CDR1 is MNHEY and CDR2 SVGEGT. Trimming stripped 5 bases from V and 10 bases from J, with 12 bases between. This CDR3 has 12 amino acids. CDR3: CASSADSREQFF. CDR3 sequence (DNA): TGTGCCAGCAGTGCCGACTCTAGGGAGCAGTTCTTC.

The V gene is TRBV7-9, the J gene TRBJ2-4; no firm D call. The CDR3 consists of 14 residues. V was clipped by 5 bases and J by 8 bases, with 16 bases between them. Per the germline V gene, CDR1 is SEHNR and CDR2 is FQNEAQ (reference sequence). The CDR3 nucleotides read TGTGCCAGCAGCCGCCAAGGGTTGGCAGACATTCAGTACTTC. Translating it yields CASSRQGLADIQYF.

The gene calls are TRBV3-1 and TRBJ1-2; D is possibly TRBD1 (5 bases). The CDR3 has 15 residues. Germline-derived CDR1 and CDR2 are LGHDT and YNNKEL (reference sequence). The V end lost 0 bases, the J end lost 4 bases, and 12 bases lay between the germline ends. The CDR3 coding sequence is TGTGCCAGCAGCCAAGATGGACACGCTTTCTATGGCTACACCTTC. Its translation: CASSQDGHAFYGYTF.

The chain recombines TRBV6-6 with TRBJ2-7; D tentatively fits TRBD1 or TRBD2 (6 bases each). Germline V lookup: CDR1 MNHNY, CDR2 SVGAGI (reference sequence). The CDR3 has 15 residues. The V and J ends lost 2 bases and 3 bases respectively, with 14 bases between them. The CDR3 DNA reads TGTGCCAGCAGTTACGACAGGACTACCTTCTACGAGCAGTACTTC. Translated: CASSYDRTTFYEQYF.

The V call is TRBV20-1, the J call TRBJ1-6, with a weak D call TRBD1 (6 bases). Trimming removed 0 bases from V and 5 bases from J, with 14 bases in between. The CDR3 contains 16 residues. Germline loops: CDR1 DFQATT, CDR2 SNEGSKA (reference sequence). The CDR3 loop reads CSARDPWAGDNSPLHF. CDR3 coding DNA: TGCAGTGCTAGAGATCCCTGGGCAGGGGATAATTCACCCCTCCACTTT.

This clonotype appeared many times. The chain has TRBV7-8 and TRBJ1-5; no definite D call. V was clipped by 6 bases and J by 4 bases, with 13 bases between them. Germline-derived CDR1 and CDR2 are SGHVS and FQNEAQ. The CDR3 is 14 residues long. CDR3 loop: CASRSGSQNQPQHF. The CDR3 DNA is TGTGCCAGCAGGAGCGGCAGCCAAAATCAGCCCCAGCATTTT.

This clonotype has just a few counts. The genes are TRBV24-1 and TRBJ2-3, with D possibly being TRBD2 (5 bases). The CDR3 is 15 amino acids. V was trimmed by 2 bases and J by 2 bases, leaving 10 bases between them. The germline V gene encodes CDR1 KGHDR and CDR2 SFDVKD. The CDR3 DNA reads as TGTGCCACCAGTGATTCCGGGATCTACACAGATACGCAGTATTTT. It encodes CATSDSGIYTDTQYF.

The rearrangement links TRBV9 to TRBJ2-7, with 9 bases aligning to TRBD1. Germline CDR1 and CDR2: SGDLS and YYNGEE. The V segment lost 4 bases and the J segment 7 bases; nucleotides outside the gene matches: 12. This CDR3 has 15 amino acids. The CDR3: CASSPGDRGDLEQYF. The CDR3 DNA is TGTGCCAGCAGCCCCGGTGACAGGGGGGACCTGGAGCAGTACTTC.

The chain has TRBV4-1 and TRBJ1-3, with a tentative D call TRBD1 (5 bases). The CDR3 is made up of 16 amino acids. Germline lookup yields CDR1 MGHRA and CDR2 YSYEKL. V dropped 0 bases and J dropped 0 bases, with 9 bases sitting between them. CDR3 in amino acids: CASSQEGPFSGNTIYF. CDR3 in DNA: TGCGCCAGCAGCCAAGAGGGACCGTTCTCTGGAAACACCATATATTTT.

This clonotype came up many times. The gene calls are TRBV30 and TRBJ2-1, with no clear D. The CDR3 is made up of 11 amino acids. Trimming stripped 0 bases from V and 9 bases from J, with 6 bases between. Per germline, CDR1 GTSNPN and CDR2 SVGIG (reference sequence). The CDR3 nucleotides read TGTGCCTGGAGTGTAGCCAGTGAGCAGTTCTTC. Residues: CAWSVASEQFF.

This clonotype was detected a few times. The J gene is TRBJ2-1, the V gene TRBV29-1; no reliable D call. V lost 8 bases and J lost 0, with 11 bases in between. This CDR3 is 13 amino acids long. Germline CDR1 is SQVTM and CDR2 is ANQGSEA. Here the CDR3 reads CSLRHSSYNEQFF. CDR3 nucleotide sequence: TGCAGCCTCCGGCATAGCTCCTACAATGAGCAGTTCTTC.

The chain is built from TRBV7-6 and TRBJ2-7, with a weak D call TRBD2 (5 bases). In germline, CDR1 is SGHVS, CDR2 FNYEAQ. The V end lost 0 bases, the J end lost 4 bases, and 13 bases lay between the germline ends. This CDR3 has 15 amino acids. This CDR3 reads CASSLALGLAYEQYF. The DNA of the CDR3 is TGTGCCAGCAGCTTAGCCCTCGGACTTGCTTACGAGCAGTACTTC.

Note on this clonotype: The junction shows a germline mismatch at one end, possibly a read error. V gene TRBV28 combines with J gene TRBJ2-4; D might be TRBD1 or TRBD2, each matching 5 bases. Germline-derived CDR1 and CDR2 are MDHEN and SYDVKM. This CDR3 is built from 22 residues. CDR3 protein: CASSWIAILRDLKTLAKNIQCF. CDR3 sequence (DNA): TGTGCCAGCAGTTGGATAGCAATTCTCAGGGACCTCAAGACTCTAGCCAAAAACATTCAGTGCTTC.

This clonotype was counted at least ten times. The chain links TRBV20-1 to TRBJ2-7; the D gene is possibly TRBD2 (6 bases). Germline assignment: CDR1 DFQATT and CDR2 SNEGSKA (reference sequence). CDR3 length: 14 residues. V was pared by 6 bases and J by 3 bases, with 18 bases between. The CDR3 loop is CSAGGDSNGYEQYF. DNA for the CDR3: TGCAGTGCGGGTGGGGACTCAAACGGCTACGAGCAGTACTTC.

This clonotype was recorded many times. The genes are TRBV7-9 and TRBJ2-7, with 9 bases identical to TRBD2. J was trimmed by 6 bases and V by 3 bases; bases with no gene match: 9. The CDR3 totals 15 residues. From germline, CDR1 is SEHNR and CDR2 FQNEAQ (reference sequence). CDR3 DNA: TGTGCCAGCAGCTTGGGTTCGGGACTAGCATCCGAGCAGTACTTC. This gives the protein CASSLGSGLASEQYF.

With regard to this clonotype: A single base separates this from a much larger clone, so it may be a read error. The V and J genes are TRBV2 and TRBJ2-7; 9 nucleotides match TRBD2. TRBJ2-1 matches the DNA end more closely, so the J call is doubtful. CDR3 length: 17 residues. The V gene's germline CDR1 is SNHLY and CDR2 FYNNEI. CDR3 in amino acids: CASSEVPGLARDYEQFF. In nucleotides, the CDR3 is TGTGCCAGCAGTGAGGTCCCCGGACTAGCGAGAGACTACGAGCAGTTCTTC.

CDR3 DNA: TGTGCCAGCAGTTTGGGGGTGGGAGGGCCCTCTCCCAAAAACATTCAGTACTTC. Translating gives CASSLGVGGPSPKNIQYF. The gene calls are TRBV12-3 or TRBV12-4 and TRBJ2-4; 7 bases are a match to TRBD2. The length of the CDR3 is 18 residues. V dropped 3 bases and J dropped 2; count of bases not matched to a gene: 13.

This clonotype was picked up many times. This chain connects TRBV15 to TRBJ2-3; D remains unclear. Germline V gives CDR1 LNHNV, CDR2 YYDKDF (reference sequence). The CDR3 consists of 15 residues. Trimming cost V 1 base and J 4 bases, with 12 bases left between them. For the CDR3, the DNA is TGTGCCACCAGCAGAGTCCTACAGACCCCAGATACGCAGTATTTT. This translates into CATSRVLQTPDTQYF.